The 23 T cell receptor beta chains below were found in one sample sequenced in a study of blood T cells in healthy people across ages (dated by TCRdb to the mid-2010s). To prepare the library, 5' RACE was applied. Instrument used: Illumina HiSeq 2500. A second PCR of roughly 7 to 11 cycles was performed with a sample-barcoded 5' primer and a J-beta primer mix. Through fastp at Q25 and MiXCR, TCRdb rebuilt clones from the public reads, retaining in-frame beta chains. One record per CDR3 amino acid sequence lists the most common genes and DNA. The sample table contains some 900,000 distinct CDR3 sequences; only one count was recorded for 29% of them. Roughly a sixth of the sample is in the top ten clones. The sample consisted of blood. Every receptor here comes from a woman older than 75 in good health.

In this sample, this clonotype turned up many times. V gene TRBV5-4 combines with J gene TRBJ2-5; D remains ambiguous. The CDR3 is 15 residues long. Germline loops: CDR1 SGHNT, CDR2 YYREEE (reference sequence). V lost 0 bases to trimming and J lost 5 bases, with 14 bases between them. CDR3 sequence (DNA): TGTGCCAGCAGCTTGGGGCTGAGTATTCGGGAGACCCAGTACTTC. It is translated as CASSLGLSIRETQYF.

This clonotype was counted at least ten times. The chain links TRBV20-1 to TRBJ2-3; D unresolved. The germline CDR1 and CDR2 sequences are DFQATT and SNEGSKA (reference sequence). This CDR3 is built from 13 residues. V lost 5 bases, J lost 3 bases, and 12 bases lay in between. The CDR3 protein is CSAGNLPTDTQYF. DNA of the CDR3: TGCAGTGCTGGGAACCTTCCGACAGATACGCAGTATTTT.

This clonotype was recorded at least ten times. The chain couples TRBV7-2 to TRBJ2-5; D possibly uses TRBD1 or TRBD2 (6 bases each). This CDR3 region has 14 residues. Germline CDR1 is SGHTA and CDR2 is FQGNSA. Trimming cost V 2 bases and J 1 base, with 8 bases left between them. The chain's CDR3 is CASSLTGAQETQYF. The CDR3 coding sequence is TGTGCCAGCAGCTTAACGGGGGCCCAAGAGACCCAGTACTTC.

Turning to this clonotype: This may stem from a read error, because a much larger clone lies one nucleotide away. The chain recombines TRBV18 with TRBJ2-3, with TRBD1 as a possible D gene (6 bases). The length of the CDR3 is 13 residues. Germline CDR1 and CDR2: KGHSH and LQKENI. In DNA form, the CDR3 reads TGTGCCGGCTCACCCCGGCAGGGGGATACGCAGTATTTT. Translated, it gives CAGSPRQGDTQYF.

This clonotype was seen at least ten times. The chain couples TRBV20-1 to TRBJ2-7; D ambiguous. This CDR3 contains 10 residues. Trimming took off 5 bases at V and 4 bases at J, with 6 bases between the two ends. The V gene's germline CDR1 is DFQATT and CDR2 SNEGSKA (reference sequence). In DNA, the CDR3 is TGCAGTGCTGGGATGTACGAGCAGTACTTC. Protein sequence: CSAGMYEQYF.

The chain joins TRBV29-1 to TRBJ2-5; D may match TRBD1 or TRBD2 (5 bases each). The last part of the DNA fits TRBJ2-7 better; the J call may be wrong. CDR1 and CDR2 from the germline V gene are SQVTM and ANQGSEA. This CDR3 contains 11 residues. In nucleotides, the CDR3 is TGCAGCGTCGGGGACCCCTACGAGCAGTACTTC. It translates to CSVGDPYEQYF.

This clonotype came up many times. The V gene is TRBV27, the J gene TRBJ2-5; D possibly matches TRBD1 or TRBD2 (5 bases each). Germline lookup yields CDR1 MNHEY and CDR2 SMNVEV (reference sequence). The CDR3 contains 14 residues. V dropped 5 bases and J dropped 0 bases, with 10 bases sitting between them. The CDR3 nucleotides are TGTGCCAGCAGTCGAAGGGACCACCAAGAGACCCAGTACTTC. Its protein is CASSRRDHQETQYF.

Note on this clonotype: This may come from a read error, since a much larger clone is one base off. The chain recombines TRBV6-6 with TRBJ1-5; perhaps TRBD1 as D (5 bases). CDR3 size: 15 residues. Germline V CDR1 and CDR2: MNHNY, SVGAGI (reference sequence). V gave up 2 bases and J gave up 5 bases, with 13 bases separating them. CDR3 nucleotide sequence: TGTGCCAGCAGTTACGGGGACCCTAGGGATCAGCCCCAGCATTTT. This sequence encodes CASSYGDPRDQPQHF.

This clonotype has a count of ten or more. The chain joins TRBV6-2 or TRBV6-3 to TRBJ2-1; maybe TRBD1 (6 bases). V was shortened by 2 bases and J by 6 bases, with 8 bases between the two germline ends. Germline V gives CDR1 MNHEY, CDR2 SVGEGT. The CDR3 totals 13 residues. The CDR3 DNA sequence: TGTGCCAGCAGTTACCAGGGGATCAATGAGCAGTTCTTC. This sequence encodes CASSYQGINEQFF.

This clonotype was seen repeatedly, ten times or more. The CDR3 region is CATGGLAGVRTDTQYF. CDR3 bases: TGTGCCACCGGGGGACTAGCGGGGGTTCGCACAGATACGCAGTATTTT. The gene calls are TRBV24-1 and TRBJ2-3, with 14 bases lining up with TRBD2. The CDR3 sequence is 16 residues long. The germline gives CDR1 KGHDR, CDR2 SFDVKD. V shed 9 bases and J 1 base; nucleotides not matched to a gene: 5.

Turning to this clonotype: This may stem from a read error, because a much larger clone lies one nucleotide away. V and J are TRBV12-3 or TRBV12-4 and TRBJ2-1; D unclear. The ends were cut back, 4 bases at V and 5 bases at J, with 12 bases in the middle. The CDR3 is made up of 14 amino acids. The CDR3 bases are TGTGCCAGCAGTTGCAGTCGAGGAGACAATGAGCAGTTCTTC. Protein: CASSCSRGDNEQFF.

This clonotype was seen a few times. This sequence joins TRBV20-1 and TRBJ2-1, with 14 bases aligning to TRBD2. CDR1 is DFQATT, CDR2 SNEGSKA, per germline (reference sequence). CDR3 length equals 17 residues. V lost 5 bases to trimming and J lost 1 base; unmatched junction nucleotides: 7. The DNA for the CDR3 is TGCAGTGCTGGTAGGACTAGCGGGGGGTTTTCCTACAATGAGCAGTTCTTC. Protein product: CSAGRTSGGFSYNEQFF.

This clonotype was picked up a small number of times. V is TRBV24-1 and J is TRBJ1-2; tentative D call: TRBD1 (5 bases). Trimming cost V 1 base and J 8 bases, with 10 bases left between them. This CDR3 comprises 13 residues. Germline V lookup: CDR1 KGHDR, CDR2 SFDVKD. The CDR3: CATSDFQGGGYTF. In DNA form, the CDR3 reads TGTGCCACCAGTGATTTCCAGGGAGGAGGCTACACCTTC.

The J gene is TRBJ1-1, the V gene TRBV7-2, with no clear D. Trimming cost V 2 bases and J 4 bases, with 11 bases left between them. Looked up from germline, CDR1 is SGHTA and CDR2 is FQGNSA. The CDR3 consists of 14 residues. The CDR3 sequence: CASSLNGEVTEAFF. The CDR3 bases are TGTGCCAGCAGCTTAAATGGGGAGGTCACTGAAGCTTTCTTT. The complete variable domain, with remaining parts taken from reference TRBV7-2 and TRBJ1-1, reads GAGVSQSPSNKVTEKGKDVELRCDPISGHTALYWYRQSLGQGLEFLIYFQGNSAPDKSGLPSDRFSAERTGGSVSTLTIQRTQQEDSAVYLCASSLNGEVTEAFFGQGTRLTVV.

Only a few counts were recorded for this clonotype. The chain links TRBV6-7 to TRBJ1-1; D may be TRBD1 (5 bases). TRBV6-7 falls under the ORF class, with uncertain function. V gave up 7 bases and J gave up 7 bases, with 13 bases separating them. This CDR3 region has 12 residues. DNA of the CDR3: TGTGCCAGCATCGGGGCTTCAGATGAAGCTTTCTTT. Its translation is CASIGASDEAFF.

A remark on this clonotype: A read error may explain this, as a much larger clone is one base away. V and J are TRBV27 and TRBJ2-1; weak D call: TRBD2 (6 bases). The DNA matches TRBJ2-7 better at its end, which makes the J call doubtful. Germline V gives CDR1 MNHEY, CDR2 SMNVEV (reference sequence). The CDR3 covers 16 residues. The CDR3 reads CASSWGLTSSYNEQYF. DNA for the CDR3: TGTGCCAGCAGTTGGGGACTCACTAGCTCCTACAATGAGCAGTACTTC.

With respect to this clonotype: This clone may be a read error of a much larger clone one base away. The V gene is TRBV3-1, the J gene TRBJ2-5; D gene unclear. Germline V gene lookup returns CDR1 LGHDT and CDR2 YNNKEL (reference sequence). Between the trimmed V and J ends, which lost 3 bases and 11 bases, there was a span of 16 bases. This CDR3 has 13 amino acids. The CDR3 region is CASSHVLGNEQYF. CDR3 coding DNA: TGTGCCAGCAGCCACGTCTTGGGTAATGAGCAGTACTTC.

This clonotype was found many times. The chain combines TRBV20-1 with TRBJ2-7, with 8 bases lining up with TRBD2. With 5 bases clipped from V and 4 bases from J, the junction kept 4 bases outside the gene matches. The CDR3 is 12 amino acids. CDR1 is DFQATT and CDR2 is SNEGSKA in the germline V gene (reference sequence). The CDR3 nucleotides read TGCAGTGCTGTGGGGACTAGTTACGAGCAGTACTTC. Protein product: CSAVGTSYEQYF.

Remarks on this clonotype: A much larger clone sits a single nucleotide away, making a read error possible. The rearrangement joins TRBV6-6 to TRBJ2-1; D remains ambiguous. The end of the DNA is better explained by TRBJ2-7, so the J call may be wrong. Germline loops: CDR1 MNHNY, CDR2 SVGAGI (reference sequence). The CDR3 contains 10 residues. Here the CDR3 DNA reads TGTGCCAGCAGTTACACTGAGCAGTACTTC. Translated, it gives CASSYTEQYF.

The table lists this clonotype with many counts. V is TRBV7-2 and J is TRBJ2-7, with a tentative D call TRBD1 (5 bases). The CDR3 consists of 12 residues. Per germline, CDR1 SGHTA and CDR2 FQGNSA. Trimming took off 4 bases at V and 3 bases at J, with 7 bases between the two ends. This CDR3 reads CASSWGGYEQYF. The CDR3 DNA sequence: TGTGCCAGCAGCTGGGGCGGCTACGAGCAGTACTTC.

In its sample, this clonotype was seen many times. The CDR3 protein is CASKAGGVNYGYTF. CDR3 DNA: TGTGCCAGCAAGGCAGGGGGGGTAAACTATGGCTACACCTTC. This chain joins TRBV2 and TRBJ1-2, with 7 bases fitting TRBD1. The V segment lost 7 bases and the J segment 2 bases; nucleotides outside the gene matches: 7. CDR1 SNHLY and CDR2 FYNNEI come from the germline V gene. The CDR3 is 14 amino acids.

In its sample, this clonotype was seen many times. The rearrangement joins TRBV12-3 or TRBV12-4 to TRBJ1-4, with 7 bases matching TRBD1. This CDR3 region has 14 residues. Unmatched junction bases numbered 9, after V lost 6 bases and J lost 8 bases. The CDR3 region is CASSLTGSGEKLFF. The CDR3 coding sequence is TGTGCCAGCAGCCTGACAGGGTCGGGGGAAAAACTGTTTTTT.

The V gene is TRBV20-1, the J gene TRBJ2-3, with TRBD2 matching over 11 bases. The CDR3 sequence is 17 residues long. CDR1 is DFQATT, CDR2 SNEGSKA, per germline (reference sequence). Trimming cost V 1 base and J 6 bases; bases outside gene matches: 12. The CDR3: CSARVGASGGQGDTQYF. Here the CDR3 DNA reads TGCAGTGCTAGAGTCGGAGCTAGCGGGGGGCAGGGCGATACGCAGTATTTT.